The rows below give T cell receptor beta chains drawn from one sample of a study of cytomegalovirus exposure and HLA in healthy donors. The assay was immunoSEQ multiplex PCR, and TCRdb's table has in-frame clones only and misses some. The sample holds 120,000 to 150,000 clones, around 66% seen once. Sequenced sample: PBMCs. The receptors were sampled from a woman aged 55-69 years in good health and CMV-seronegative. CDR3s include the opening cysteine and the closing phenylalanine or tryptophan. The order of the fields is clone size, D gene, V gene, J gene, CDR3 protein, CDR3 DNA. The D gene is left open where the match is weak. Clone size is not always given. Where it is, it says once, few, many or a class for expanded clones.

>.|TRBD1|TRBV7-2|TRBJ1-2
CASSGGQLDFIGYTF
TGTGCCAGCAGCGGGGGACAGCTCGACTTTATAGGCTACACCTTC
>.|.|TRBV5-1|TRBJ1-1
CASSLAGGGMSEAFF
TGCGCCAGCAGCTTGGCGGGGGGAGGGATGAGTGAAGCTTTCTTT
>few|TRBD2|TRBV11-2|TRBJ2-3
CASSLVGHGAGGPPDTQYF
TGTGCCAGCAGCTTAGTGGGGCATGGGGCGGGGGGGCCCCCAGATACGCAGTATTTT
>.|TRBD2|TRBV13|TRBJ2-1
CASSPWAGGRNEQFF
TGTGCCAGCAGCCCGTGGGCGGGGGGGAGGAATGAGCAGTTCTTC
>.|.|TRBV14|TRBJ1-3
CASSQEIPSTNGNTIYF
TGTGCCAGCAGCCAAGAGATACCGAGCACGAATGGAAACACCATATATTTT
>.|.|TRBV7-9|TRBJ2-1
CASSLVSSSVEQFF
TGTGCCAGCAGCTTAGTTTCTAGTAGTGTTGAGCAGTTCTTC
>.|TRBD1|TRBV7-9|TRBJ1-5
CASSSTAGGVLYQPQHF
TGTGCCAGCAGCTCCACAGCAGGGGGCGTTTTGTATCAGCCCCAGCATTTT
>few|.|TRBV2|TRBJ2-1
CASSDLDQGQFF
TGTGCCAGCAGTGATTTAGATCAGGGGCAGTTCTTC
>.|.|TRBV5-6|TRBJ2-5
CASSPTQLGAQYF
TGTGCCAGCAGCCCTACCCAACTCGGGGCCCAGTACTTC
>few|TRBD1|TRBV9|TRBJ1-2
CASSVGQGASYGYTF
TGTGCCAGCAGCGTAGGTCAGGGGGCAAGCTATGGCTACACCTTC
>few|TRBD1|TRBV18|TRBJ1-1
CASSPGTGRVGGTEAFF
TGTGCCAGCTCACCCGGGACAGGGAGGGTAGGAGGGACTGAAGCTTTCTTT
>.|.|TRBV21-1|TRBJ1-4
CASSKALSDRSFLSTNEKLFF
TGTGCCAGCAGCAAAGCGCTTTCCGACAGGAGTTTCCTCTCAACTAATGAAAAACTGTTTTTT
>.|TRBD1|TRBV7-2|TRBJ2-7
CASSLTGNSYEQYF
TGTGCCAGCAGCTTGACAGGGAACTCCTACGAGCAGTACTTC
>few|.|TRBV29-1|TRBJ2-1
CSVGGGQFF
TGCAGCGTTGGAGGTGGACAGTTCTTC
>few|.|TRBV19|TRBJ1-1
CASSNRVGNTEAFF
TGTGCCAGTAGCAACAGGGTCGGCAACACTGAAGCTTTCTTT
>few|.|TRBV2|TRBJ2-2
CASSESRGFTGELFF
TGTGCCAGCAGTGAAAGTCGGGGGTTCACCGGGGAGCTGTTTTTT
>few|.|TRBV6-5|TRBJ1-1
CASSYSRGSEAFF
TGTGCCAGCAGTTACTCACGGGGGTCTGAAGCTTTCTTT
>.|TRBD1|TRBV6-5|TRBJ1-3
CASKRQGARGNTIYF
TGTGCCAGCAAAAGACAGGGGGCGAGAGGAAACACCATATATTTT
>.|TRBD1|TRBV29-1|TRBJ1-1
CSVGQGRFEAFF
TGCAGCGTCGGACAGGGTCGATTTGAAGCTTTCTTT
>.|.|TRBV7-8|TRBJ2-3
CATSRLEFTDTQYF
TGTGCCACCTCGAGGCTAGAGTTCACAGATACGCAGTATTTT
>.|.|TRBV5-4|TRBJ1-1
CASSLAGGMNTEAFF
TGTGCCAGCAGCTTGGCGGGGGGTATGAACACTGAAGCTTTCTTT
>.|TRBD1|TRBV28|TRBJ1-1
CASSLPPYTAGGSKVSAFF
TGTGCCAGCAGTTTACCCCCCTATACGGCAGGGGGCTCCAAGGTGTCGGCTTTCTTT
>.|.|TRBV20-1|TRBJ2-1
CSATGYNEQFF
TGCAGTGCCACCGGCTACAATGAGCAGTTCTTC
>few|.|TRBV9|TRBJ2-5
CASSVEVGREETQYF
TGTGCCAGCAGCGTAGAGGTTGGCCGGGAGGAGACCCAGTACTTC
>.|TRBD1|TRBV6-5|TRBJ2-2
CASRRQGPTGELFF
TGTGCCAGCAGACGACAGGGCCCCACCGGGGAGCTGTTTTTT
>.|.|TRBV9|TRBJ2-7
CASSPNPRTGFYEQYF
TGTGCCAGCAGCCCAAATCCCCGGACTGGATTCTACGAGCAGTACTTC
>once|TRBD1|TRBV19|TRBJ2-1
CASSRGTGEFGQFF
TGTGCCAGTAGTCGGGGGACAGGGGAGTTCGGGCAGTTCTTC
>once|TRBD1|TRBV10-3|TRBJ1-2
CAISDNKGTGGGYTF
TGTGCCATCAGTGATAATAAGGGGACAGGCGGTGGCTACACCTTC
>.|TRBD1|TRBV5-6|TRBJ1-1
CASSLGGGQGNTEAFF
TGTGCCAGCAGCTTAGGGGGGGGACAGGGGAACACTGAAGCTTTCTTT
>once|.|TRBV6-8|TRBJ1-5
CASRDGPGHCNQPQHF
TGTGCCAGCAGGGACGGACCGGGACATTGCAATCAGCCCCAGCATTTT
>.|.|TRBV1|TRBJ2-3
CTSSQSTPQPSTDTQYF
TGCACCAGCAGCCAATCCACACCACAACCAAGCACAGATACGCAGTATTTT
>.|TRBD2|TRBV9|TRBJ2-1
CASSDSGLAGGGKAEQFF
TGTGCCAGCAGCGACTCGGGACTAGCGGGAGGGGGGAAGGCGGAGCAGTTCTTC
>once|.|TRBV5-1|TRBJ1-1
CASSSWRRGTSLDTEAFF
TGCGCCAGCAGCTCCTGGAGAAGGGGGACCTCCCTGGACACTGAAGCTTTCTTT
>.|.|TRBV5-6|TRBJ1-6
CASSPTTNSPLHF
TGTGCCAGCAGCCCTACCACTAATTCACCCCTCCACTTT
>.|.|TRBV5-1|TRBJ2-7
CASSLAGSTGEQYF
TGCGCCAGCAGCTTGGCGGGATCCACTGGGGAGCAGTACTTC
>once|TRBD1|TRBV5-1|TRBJ2-7
CASSPVGQGRSYEQYF
TGCGCCAGCAGCCCGGTGGGACAGGGCCGCTCCTACGAGCAGTACTTC
>.|.|TRBV5-6|TRBJ1-2
CASSYLDGNYGYTF
TGTGCCAGCAGCTACCTCGACGGGAACTATGGCTACACCTTC
>.|.|TRBV5-5|TRBJ1-3
CASSLEQRHTIYF
TGTGCCAGCAGCTTGGAGCAGCGGCACACCATATATTTT
>few|.|TRBV6-6|TRBJ2-5
CASRTSGLETQYF
TGTGCCAGCAGGACGAGCGGGTTAGAGACCCAGTACTTC
>.|.|TRBV7-2|TRBJ2-4
CASSLRGGYGIQYF
TGTGCCAGCAGCTTAAGAGGAGGGTATGGCATTCAGTACTTC
>.|TRBD1|TRBV10-3|TRBJ1-5
CAISPGQGEQPQHF
TGTGCCATCAGTCCGGGACAGGGGGAACAGCCCCAGCATTTT
>.|TRBD1|TRBV7-2|TRBJ1-2
CASASGTAITNYGYTF
TGTGCCAGCGCATCGGGGACAGCTATTACTAACTATGGCTACACCTTC
>.|TRBD1|TRBV4-3|TRBJ1-2
CASSQESRGRGAYGYTF
TGCGCCAGCAGCCAAGAATCGCGGGGCAGGGGGGCCTATGGCTACACCTTC
>.|.|TRBV10-1|TRBJ2-4
CASKRAKNIQYF
TGCGCCAGTAAGCGTGCCAAAAACATTCAGTACTTC
>.|.|TRBV4-2|TRBJ2-7
CASSQGMSGEQYF
TGTGCCAGCAGCCAAGGGATGTCGGGGGAGCAGTACTTC
>.|.|TRBV19|TRBJ1-1
CASSSPGRGPEAFF
TGTGCCAGTAGTTCCCCTGGCAGGGGCCCTGAAGCTTTCTTT
>.|.|TRBV7-3|TRBJ1-2
CASSLDKNYGYTF
TGTGCCAGCAGCTTAGACAAGAACTATGGCTACACCTTC
>.|TRBD2|TRBV11-2|TRBJ2-1
CASSFRTSLIF
TGTGCCAGCAGCTTTCGGACTAGTTTGATCTTC